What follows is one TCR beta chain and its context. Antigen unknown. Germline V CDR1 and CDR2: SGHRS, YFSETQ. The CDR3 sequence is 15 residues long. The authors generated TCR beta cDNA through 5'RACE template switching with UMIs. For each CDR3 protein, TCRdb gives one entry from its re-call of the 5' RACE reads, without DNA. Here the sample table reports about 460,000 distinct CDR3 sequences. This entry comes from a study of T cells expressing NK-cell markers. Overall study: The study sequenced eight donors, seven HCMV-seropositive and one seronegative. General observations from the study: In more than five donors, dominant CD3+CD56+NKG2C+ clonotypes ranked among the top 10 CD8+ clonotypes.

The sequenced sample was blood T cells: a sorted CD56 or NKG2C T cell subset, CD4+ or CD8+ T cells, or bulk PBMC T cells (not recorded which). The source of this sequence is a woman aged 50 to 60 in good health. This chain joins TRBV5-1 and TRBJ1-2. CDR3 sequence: CASRHRVIANYGYTF.